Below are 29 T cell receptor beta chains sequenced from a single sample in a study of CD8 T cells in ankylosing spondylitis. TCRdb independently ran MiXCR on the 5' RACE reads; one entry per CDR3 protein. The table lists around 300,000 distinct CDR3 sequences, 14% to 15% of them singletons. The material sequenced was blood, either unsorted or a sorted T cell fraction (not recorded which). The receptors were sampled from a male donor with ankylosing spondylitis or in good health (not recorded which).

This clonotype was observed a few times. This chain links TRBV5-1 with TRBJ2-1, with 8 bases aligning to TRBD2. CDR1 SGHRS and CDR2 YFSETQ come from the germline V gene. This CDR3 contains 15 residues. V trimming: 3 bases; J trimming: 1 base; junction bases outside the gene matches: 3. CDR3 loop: CASSYPGGSYNEQFF. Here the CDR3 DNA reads TGCGCCAGCAGCTATCCGGGAGGGTCCTACAATGAGCAGTTCTTC.

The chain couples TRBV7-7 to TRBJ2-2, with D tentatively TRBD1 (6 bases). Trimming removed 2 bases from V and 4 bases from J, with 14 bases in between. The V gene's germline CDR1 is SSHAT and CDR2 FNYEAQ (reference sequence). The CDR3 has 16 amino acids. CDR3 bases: TGTGCCAGCAGCTTAAACAGGGCATCCAGCACCGGGGAGCTGTTTTTT. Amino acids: CASSLNRASSTGELFF.

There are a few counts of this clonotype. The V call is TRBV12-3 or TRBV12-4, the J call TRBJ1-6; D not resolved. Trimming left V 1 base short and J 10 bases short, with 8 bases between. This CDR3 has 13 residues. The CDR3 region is CASSLDPTSPLHF. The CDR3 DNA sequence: TGTGCCAGCAGTTTAGATCCTACCTCACCCCTCCACTTT.

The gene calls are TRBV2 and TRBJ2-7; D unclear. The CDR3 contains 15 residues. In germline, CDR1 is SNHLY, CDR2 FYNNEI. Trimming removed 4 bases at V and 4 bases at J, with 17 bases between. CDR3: CASSVRSSPRYEQYF. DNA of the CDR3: TGTGCCAGCAGTGTTCGGAGCTCCCCGAGGTACGAGCAGTACTTC. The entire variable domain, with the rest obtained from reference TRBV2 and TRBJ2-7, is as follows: EPEVTQTPSHQVTQMGQEVILRCVPISNHLYFYWYRQILGQKVEFLVSFYNNEISEKSEIFDDQFSVERPDGSNFTLKIRSTKLEDSAMYFCASSVRSSPRYEQYFGPGTRLTVT.

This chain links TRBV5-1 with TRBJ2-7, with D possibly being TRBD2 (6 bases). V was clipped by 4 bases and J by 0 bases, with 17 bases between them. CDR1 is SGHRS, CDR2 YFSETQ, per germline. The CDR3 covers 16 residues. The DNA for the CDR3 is TGCGCCAGCAGCCCAATGGGTGCGGGGTCCTCCTACGAGCAGTACTTC. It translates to CASSPMGAGSSYEQYF.

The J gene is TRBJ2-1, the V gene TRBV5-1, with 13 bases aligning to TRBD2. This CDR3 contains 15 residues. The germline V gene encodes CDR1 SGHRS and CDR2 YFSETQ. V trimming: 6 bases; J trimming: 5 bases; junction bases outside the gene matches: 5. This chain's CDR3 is CASTIGLAGDNEQFF. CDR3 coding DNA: TGCGCCAGCACGATCGGACTAGCGGGGGACAATGAGCAGTTCTTC.

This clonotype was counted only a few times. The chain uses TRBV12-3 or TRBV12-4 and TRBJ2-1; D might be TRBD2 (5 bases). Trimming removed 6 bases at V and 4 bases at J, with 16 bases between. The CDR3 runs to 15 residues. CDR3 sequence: CASSSGPPVYNEQFF. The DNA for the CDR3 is TGTGCCAGCAGCAGCGGACCGCCTGTTTACAATGAGCAGTTCTTC.

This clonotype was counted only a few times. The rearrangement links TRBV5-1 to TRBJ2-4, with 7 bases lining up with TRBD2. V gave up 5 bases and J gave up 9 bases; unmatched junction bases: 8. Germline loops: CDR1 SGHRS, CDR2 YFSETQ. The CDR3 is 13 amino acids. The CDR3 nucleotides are TGCGCCAGCAGGTTACGGGAGGTCGGCATTCAGTACTTC. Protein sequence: CASRLREVGIQYF.

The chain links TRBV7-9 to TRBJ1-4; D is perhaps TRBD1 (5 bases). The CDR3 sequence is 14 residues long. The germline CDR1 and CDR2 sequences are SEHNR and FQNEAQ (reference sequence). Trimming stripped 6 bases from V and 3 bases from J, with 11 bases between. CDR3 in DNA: TGTGCCAGCAGAAATTGGACATCTAATGAAAAACTGTTTTTT. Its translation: CASRNWTSNEKLFF.

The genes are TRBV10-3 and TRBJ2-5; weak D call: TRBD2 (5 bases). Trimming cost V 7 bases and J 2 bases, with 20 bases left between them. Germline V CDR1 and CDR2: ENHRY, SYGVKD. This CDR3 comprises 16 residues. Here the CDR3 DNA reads TGTGCCATCACTCCCTTCCGGGATGGACCACAAGAGACCCAGTACTTC. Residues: CAITPFRDGPQETQYF.

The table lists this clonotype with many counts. The CDR3 region is CASSQIRTALNTEAFF. The DNA of the CDR3 is TGTGCCAGCAGCCAAATTAGGACAGCCTTGAACACTGAAGCTTTCTTT. The chain recombines TRBV6-1 with TRBJ1-1; D is possibly TRBD1 (6 bases). The CDR3 spans 16 residues. The V and J ends lost 6 bases and 0 bases respectively, with 17 bases between them. Germline V gene lookup returns CDR1 MNHNS and CDR2 SASEGT.

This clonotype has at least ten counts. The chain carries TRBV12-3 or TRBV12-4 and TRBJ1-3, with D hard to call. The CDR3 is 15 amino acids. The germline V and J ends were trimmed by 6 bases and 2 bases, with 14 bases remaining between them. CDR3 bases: TGTGCCAGCAGCGCGGGCCGCTACCCTGGAAACACCATATATTTT. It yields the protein CASSAGRYPGNTIYF.

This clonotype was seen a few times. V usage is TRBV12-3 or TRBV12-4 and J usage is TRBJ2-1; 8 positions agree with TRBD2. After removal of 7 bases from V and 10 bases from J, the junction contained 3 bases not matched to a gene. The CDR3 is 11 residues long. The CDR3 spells CASTRGGEQFF. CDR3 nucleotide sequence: TGTGCCAGCACCCGGGGGGGAGAGCAGTTCTTC.

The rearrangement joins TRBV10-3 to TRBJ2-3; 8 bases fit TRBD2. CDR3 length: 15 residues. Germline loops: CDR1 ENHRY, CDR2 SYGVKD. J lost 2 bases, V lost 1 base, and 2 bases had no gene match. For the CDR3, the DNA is TGTGCCATCAGTGAGTTAGCGGGGCTCACAGATACGCAGTATTTT. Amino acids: CAISELAGLTDTQYF.

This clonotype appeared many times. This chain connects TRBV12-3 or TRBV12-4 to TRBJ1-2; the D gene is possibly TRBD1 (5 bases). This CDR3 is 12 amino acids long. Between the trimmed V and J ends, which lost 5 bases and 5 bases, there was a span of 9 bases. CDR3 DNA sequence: TGTGCCAGCAGTCCTGCAGGGTATGGCTACACCTTC. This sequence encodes CASSPAGYGYTF.

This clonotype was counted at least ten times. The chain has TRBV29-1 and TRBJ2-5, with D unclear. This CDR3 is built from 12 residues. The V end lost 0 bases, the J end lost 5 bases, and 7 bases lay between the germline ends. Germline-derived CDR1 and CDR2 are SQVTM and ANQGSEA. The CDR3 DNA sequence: TGCAGCGTTGAAGATCGACGGGAGACCCAGTACTTC. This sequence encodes CSVEDRRETQYF. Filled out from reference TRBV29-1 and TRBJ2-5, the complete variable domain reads SAVISQKPSRDICQRGTSLTIQCQVDSQVTMMFWYRQQPGQSLTLIATANQGSEATYESGFVIDKFPISRPNLTFSTLTVSNMSPEDSSIYLCSVEDRRETQYFGPGTRLLVL.

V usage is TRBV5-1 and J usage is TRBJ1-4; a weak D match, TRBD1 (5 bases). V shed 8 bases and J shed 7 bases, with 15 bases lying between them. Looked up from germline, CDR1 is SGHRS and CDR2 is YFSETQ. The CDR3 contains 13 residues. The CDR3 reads CASTREVGEKLFF. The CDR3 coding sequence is TGCGCCAGTACCAGGGAGGTCGGTGAAAAACTGTTTTTT. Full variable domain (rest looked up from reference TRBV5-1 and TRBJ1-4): KAGVTQTPRYLIKTRGQQVTLSCSPISGHRSVSWYQQTPGQGLQFLFEYFSETQRNKGNFPGRFSGRQFSNSRSEMNVSTLELGDSALYLCASTREVGEKLFFGSGTQLSVL.

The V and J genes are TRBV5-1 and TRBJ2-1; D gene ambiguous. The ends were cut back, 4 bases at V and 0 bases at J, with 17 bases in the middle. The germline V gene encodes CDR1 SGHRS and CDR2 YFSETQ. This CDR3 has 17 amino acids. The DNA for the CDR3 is TGCGCCAGCAGCGCCATAGGACGGGCGAGCTCCTACAATGAGCAGTTCTTC. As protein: CASSAIGRASSYNEQFF.

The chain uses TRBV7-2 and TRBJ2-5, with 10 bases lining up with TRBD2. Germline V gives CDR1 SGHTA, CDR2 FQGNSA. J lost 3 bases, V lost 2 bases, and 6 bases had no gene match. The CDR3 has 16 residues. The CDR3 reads CASSLFSGGDKETQYF. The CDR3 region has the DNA TGTGCCAGCAGCTTATTCAGCGGGGGGGACAAAGAGACCCAGTACTTC.

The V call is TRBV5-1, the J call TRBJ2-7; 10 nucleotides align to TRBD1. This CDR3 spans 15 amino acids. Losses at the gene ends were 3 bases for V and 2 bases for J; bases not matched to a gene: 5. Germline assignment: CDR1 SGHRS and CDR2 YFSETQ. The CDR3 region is CASSSDRGFAYEQYF. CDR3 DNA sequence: TGCGCCAGCAGCTCGGACAGGGGGTTTGCCTACGAGCAGTACTTC.

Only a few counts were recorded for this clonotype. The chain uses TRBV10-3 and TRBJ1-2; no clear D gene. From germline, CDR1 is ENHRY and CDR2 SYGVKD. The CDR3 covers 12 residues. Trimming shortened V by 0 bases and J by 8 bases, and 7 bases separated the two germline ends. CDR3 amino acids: CAISESEMGYTF. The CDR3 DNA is TGTGCCATCAGTGAGTCAGAGATGGGCTACACCTTC.

CDR3 region: CASSAGTPGDEQFF. For the CDR3, the DNA is TGTGCCAGCAGCGCCGGGACACCCGGCGATGAGCAGTTCTTC. The rearrangement joins TRBV9 to TRBJ2-1; perhaps TRBD1 as D (6 bases). Trimming removed 3 bases from V and 8 bases from J, with 15 bases in between. This CDR3 contains 14 residues. From germline, CDR1 is SGDLS and CDR2 YYNGEE. The whole variable domain, filled in from reference TRBV9 and TRBJ2-1, reads DSGVTQTPKHLITATGQRVTLRCSPRSGDLSVYWYQQSLDQGLQFLIQYYNGEERAKGNILERFSAQQFPDLHSELNLSSLELGDSALYFCASSAGTPGDEQFFGPGTRLTVL.

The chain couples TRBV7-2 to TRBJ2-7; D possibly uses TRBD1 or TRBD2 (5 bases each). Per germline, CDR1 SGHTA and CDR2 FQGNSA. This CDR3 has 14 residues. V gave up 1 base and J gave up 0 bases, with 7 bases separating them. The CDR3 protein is CASSLVGGSYEQYF. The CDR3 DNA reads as TGTGCCAGCAGCTTAGTTGGGGGCTCCTACGAGCAGTACTTC.

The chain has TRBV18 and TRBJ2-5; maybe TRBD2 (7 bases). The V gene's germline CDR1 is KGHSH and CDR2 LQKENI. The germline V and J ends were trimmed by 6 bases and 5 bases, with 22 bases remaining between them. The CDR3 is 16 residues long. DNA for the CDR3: TGTGCCAGCTCCCGAAATCTAGCGGCCCAGGGGGAGACCCAGTACTTC. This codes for CASSRNLAAQGETQYF. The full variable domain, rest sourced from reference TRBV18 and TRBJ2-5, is NAGVMQNPRHLVRRRGQEARLRCSPMKGHSHVYWYRQLPEEGLKFMVYLQKENIIDESGMPKERFSAEFPKEGPSILRIQQVVRGDSAAYFCASSRNLAAQGETQYFGPGTRLLVL.

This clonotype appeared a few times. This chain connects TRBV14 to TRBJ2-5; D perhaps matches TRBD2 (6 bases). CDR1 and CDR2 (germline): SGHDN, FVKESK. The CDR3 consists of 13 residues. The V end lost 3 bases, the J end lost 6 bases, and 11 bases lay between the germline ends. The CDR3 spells CASSQGLSKTQYF. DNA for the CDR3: TGTGCCAGCAGCCAGGGACTCTCCAAGACCCAGTACTTC.

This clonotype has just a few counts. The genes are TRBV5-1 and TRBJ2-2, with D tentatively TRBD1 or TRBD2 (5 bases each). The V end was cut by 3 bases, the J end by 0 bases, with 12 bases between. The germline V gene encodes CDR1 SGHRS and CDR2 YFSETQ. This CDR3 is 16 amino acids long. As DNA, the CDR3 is TGCGCCAGCAGCTCCAGGGAGAGGGCGAACACCGGGGAGCTGTTTTTT. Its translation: CASSSRERANTGELFF.

CDR3 amino acids: CATSRDSGGVAKNIQYF. In DNA, the CDR3 is TGTGCCACCAGCAGAGATAGCGGGGGGGTAGCCAAAAACATTCAGTACTTC. This sequence joins TRBV15 and TRBJ2-4; 11 nucleotides line up with TRBD2. Germline trimming cut 0 bases from V and 0 bases from J; bases unmatched to any gene: 1. The CDR3 extends over 17 amino acids. In germline, CDR1 is LNHNV, CDR2 YYDKDF (reference sequence).

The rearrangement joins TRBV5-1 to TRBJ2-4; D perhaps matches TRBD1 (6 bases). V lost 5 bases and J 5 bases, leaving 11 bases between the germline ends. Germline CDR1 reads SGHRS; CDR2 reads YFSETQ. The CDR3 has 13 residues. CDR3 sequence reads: CASRQRTENIQYF. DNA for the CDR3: TGCGCCAGCAGACAAAGGACAGAAAACATTCAGTACTTC.

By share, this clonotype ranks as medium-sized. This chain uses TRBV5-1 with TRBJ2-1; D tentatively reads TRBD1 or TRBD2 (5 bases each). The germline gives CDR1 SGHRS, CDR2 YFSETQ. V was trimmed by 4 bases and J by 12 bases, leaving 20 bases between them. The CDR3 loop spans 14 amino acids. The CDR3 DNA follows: TGCGCCAGCAGCCCAAACCCCGTACGGGACGGGCAGTTCTTC. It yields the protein CASSPNPVRDGQFF.